This TCR beta chain was sequenced during a study of cytomegalovirus exposure and HLA in healthy donors. The study's findings and limits: It was assumed in the presence/absence analyses that sequencing depth was roughly uniform across donors. Owing to their indistinguishability, certain V segments, notably TRBV6-2 and TRBV6-3, were excluded.

A remark on this clone: Its antigen remains unidentified.

Trimming at V came to 1 base and at J to 0 bases, leaving 3 bases not matched to a gene. The CDR3 is 15 amino acids. Germline CDR1 SGHRS, CDR2 YFSETQ. This PCR relied on a set of 60 Vbeta primers and 13 Jbeta primers. TCRdb's copy holds only in-frame clones and misses some; the assay was immunoSEQ multiplex PCR. The table shows around 150,000 clones, with 75% to 80% occurring only once. V and J are TRBV5-1 and TRBJ2-5; 7 bases align to TRBD2. The specimen sequenced was PBMCs. The clonotype originates from a woman in her forties or fifties in good health and CMV-seronegative. The CDR3 spells CASSLSGADQETQYF. The CDR3 coding sequence is TGCGCCAGCAGCTTGAGCGGGGCCGACCAAGAGACCCAGTACTTC. Using reference TRBV5-1 and TRBJ2-5 for the parts outside the CDR3, the full variable domain is KAGVTQTPRYLIKTRGQQVTLSCSPISGHRSVSWYQQTPGQGLQFLFEYFSETQRNKGNFPGRFSGRQFSNSRSEMNVSTLELGDSALYLCASSLSGADQETQYFGPGTRLLVL.